A single sample is the source of the 2 T cell receptor beta chains below, sequenced in a study of Graves' ophthalmopathy and Graves' hyperthyroidism. RNA transcripts were the source from which TCR beta CDR3 regions were amplified. First-round RT-PCR relied on HTBI primers, and a second-round multiplex PCR came next. TCRdb re-analysed the multiplex PCR reads in MiXCR, keeping a single row per CDR3 protein. This sample yields hundreds of thousands of distinct CDR3 sequences, of which around 42% are seen a single time; around half belongs to the top ten. The sequenced sample was peripheral blood. The receptors were gathered from an adult man with Graves' ophthalmopathy.

This clonotype was picked up a small number of times. The chain joins TRBV2 to TRBJ1-5; D remains ambiguous. Trimming took off 3 bases at V and 4 bases at J, with 4 bases between the two ends. The germline CDR1 and CDR2 sequences are SNHLY and FYNNEI. The CDR3 spans 12 residues. The CDR3 loop is CASSEGNQPQHF. CDR3 nucleotide sequence: TGTGCCAGCAGTGAGGGTAATCAGCCCCAGCATTTT.

This sequence joins TRBV2 and TRBJ2-5; 8 nucleotides align to TRBD1. The ends lost 7 bases at V and 1 base at J; junction bases unmatched: 8. Germline values: CDR1 SNHLY, CDR2 FYNNEI. This CDR3 is 15 amino acids long. CDR3 loop: CASTQTGTGQETQYF. The CDR3 bases are TGTGCCAGCACACAGACCGGGACAGGCCAAGAGACCCAGTACTTC.